A single T cell receptor beta chain is shown here with its context. Its antigen is currently unknown. Clones were sequenced by immunoSEQ multiplex PCR, and TCRdb holds only the in-frame ones, with some missing. The sample holds 100,000 or so clones, 70% to 90% seen once. These data belong to a study of T cell responses to AZD1222 COVID-19 vaccine. Whole-study findings and limits: All repertoire sampling was performed exclusively after the peak T cell response. Spike-specific TCR breadth and depth both grew after two AZD1222 doses.

V was clipped by 1 base and J by 8 bases, with 9 bases between them. Looked up from germline, CDR1 is SEHNR and CDR2 is FQNEAQ (reference sequence). The CDR3 runs to 14 residues. The chain combines TRBV7-9 with TRBJ1-6, with D possibly TRBD1 on 6 matching bases. This specimen was peripheral blood, taken on day 0 of AZD1222 vaccination. The receptor comes from an adult in good health. CDR3 sequence reads: CASSLGTVDSPLHF. The DNA of the CDR3 is TGTGCCAGCAGCTTAGGGACAGTAGATTCACCCCTCCACTTT.